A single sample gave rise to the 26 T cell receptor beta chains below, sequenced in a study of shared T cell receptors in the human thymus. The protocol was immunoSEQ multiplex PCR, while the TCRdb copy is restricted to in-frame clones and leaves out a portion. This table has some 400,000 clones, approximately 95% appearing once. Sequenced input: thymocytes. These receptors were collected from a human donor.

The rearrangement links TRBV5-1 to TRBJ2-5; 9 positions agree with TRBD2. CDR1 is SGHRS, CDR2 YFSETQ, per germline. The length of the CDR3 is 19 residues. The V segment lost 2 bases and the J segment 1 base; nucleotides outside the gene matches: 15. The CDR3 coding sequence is TGCGCCAGCAGCTTCCCCCCTAGCGGGATCCTCAACTTCCAAGAGACCCAGTACTTC. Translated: CASSFPPSGILNFQETQYF.

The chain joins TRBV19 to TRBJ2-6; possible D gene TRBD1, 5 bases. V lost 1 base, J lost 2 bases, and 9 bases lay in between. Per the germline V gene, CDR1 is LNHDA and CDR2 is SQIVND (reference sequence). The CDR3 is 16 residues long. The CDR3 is CASSIGHRPGANVLTF. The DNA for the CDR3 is TGTGCCAGTAGTATAGGGCACAGGCCTGGGGCCAACGTCCTGACTTTC.

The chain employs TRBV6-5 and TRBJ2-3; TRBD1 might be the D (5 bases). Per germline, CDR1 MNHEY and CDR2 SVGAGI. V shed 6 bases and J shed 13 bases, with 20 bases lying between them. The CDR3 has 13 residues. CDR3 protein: CASRTGFVGDKYF. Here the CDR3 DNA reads TGTGCCAGCAGGACGGGTTTCGTAGGGGATAAGTATTTT.

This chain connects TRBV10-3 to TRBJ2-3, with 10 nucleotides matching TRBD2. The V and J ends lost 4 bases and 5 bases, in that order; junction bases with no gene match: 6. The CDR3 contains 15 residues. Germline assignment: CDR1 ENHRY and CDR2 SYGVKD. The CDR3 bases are TGTGCCATCAGTGTGGAGCGGGAGGGGGAAGATACGCAGTATTTT. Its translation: CAISVEREGEDTQYF.

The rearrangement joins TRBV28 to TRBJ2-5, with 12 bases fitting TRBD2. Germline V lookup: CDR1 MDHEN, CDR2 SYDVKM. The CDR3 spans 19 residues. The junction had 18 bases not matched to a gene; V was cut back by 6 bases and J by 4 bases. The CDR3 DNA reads TGTGCCAGCAGCCCCGCCCTAGCGGGAGGGCACCCTCCCCCAGAGACCCAGTACTTC. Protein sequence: CASSPALAGGHPPPETQYF.

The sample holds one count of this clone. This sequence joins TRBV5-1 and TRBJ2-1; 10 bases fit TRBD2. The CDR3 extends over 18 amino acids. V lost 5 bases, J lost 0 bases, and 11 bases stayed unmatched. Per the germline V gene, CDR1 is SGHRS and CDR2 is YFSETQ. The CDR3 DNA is TGCGCCAGCAGGTGTCTAGCGGGAGTAAGCCCCTCCTACAATGAGCAGTTCTTC. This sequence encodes CASRCLAGVSPSYNEQFF.

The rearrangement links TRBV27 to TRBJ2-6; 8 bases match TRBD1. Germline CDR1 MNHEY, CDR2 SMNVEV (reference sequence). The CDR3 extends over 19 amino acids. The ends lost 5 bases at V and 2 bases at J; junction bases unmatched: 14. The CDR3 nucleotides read TGTGCCAGCAGTCCCGGACAGGGCTCCGTAGATGCTGGGGCCAACGTCCTGACTTTC. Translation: CASSPGQGSVDAGANVLTF. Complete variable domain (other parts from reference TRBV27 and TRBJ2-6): EAQVTQNPRYLITVTGKKLTVTCSQNMNHEYMSWYRQDPGLGLRQIYYSMNVEVTDKGDVPEGYKVSRKEKRNFPLILESPSPNQTSLYFCASSPGQGSVDAGANVLTFGAGSRLTVL.

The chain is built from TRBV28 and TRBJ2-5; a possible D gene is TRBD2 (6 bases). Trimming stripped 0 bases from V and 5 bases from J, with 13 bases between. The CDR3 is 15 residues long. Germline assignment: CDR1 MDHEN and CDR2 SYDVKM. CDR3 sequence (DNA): TGTGCCAGCAGTTTATGCCGGGGGAGCGGGGAGACCCAGTACTTC. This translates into CASSLCRGSGETQYF.

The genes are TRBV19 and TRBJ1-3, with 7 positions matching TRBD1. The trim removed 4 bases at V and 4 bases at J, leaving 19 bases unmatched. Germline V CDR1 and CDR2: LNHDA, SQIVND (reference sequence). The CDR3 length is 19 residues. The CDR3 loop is CASSKAPRGQDPQGNTIYF. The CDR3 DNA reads TGTGCCAGTAGTAAAGCCCCTAGGGGGCAGGACCCTCAGGGAAACACCATATATTTT.

The CDR3 bases are TGTGCCATCAGTGAGTCGAACGCGGGGGCCGAGGGCTACACCTTC. Translated, it gives CAISESNAGAEGYTF. The chain is built from TRBV10-3 and TRBJ1-2, with D perhaps matching TRBD1 (6 bases). V gave up 0 bases and J gave up 8 bases, with 16 bases separating them. Germline loops: CDR1 ENHRY, CDR2 SYGVKD. This CDR3 region has 15 residues.

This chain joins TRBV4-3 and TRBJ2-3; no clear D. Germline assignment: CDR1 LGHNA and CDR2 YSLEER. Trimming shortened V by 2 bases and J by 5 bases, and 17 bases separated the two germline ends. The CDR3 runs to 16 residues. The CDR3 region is CASSQSDQALGDTQYF. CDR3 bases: TGCGCCAGCAGCCAATCCGATCAAGCCCTGGGAGATACGCAGTATTTT.

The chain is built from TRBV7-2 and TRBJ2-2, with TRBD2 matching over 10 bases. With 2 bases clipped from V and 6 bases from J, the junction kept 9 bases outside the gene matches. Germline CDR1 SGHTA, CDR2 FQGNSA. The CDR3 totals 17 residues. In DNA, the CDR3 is TGTGCCAGCAGCTTACGTCCTAGCGGGAGATCTCCCGGGGAGCTGTTTTTT. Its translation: CASSLRPSGRSPGELFF.

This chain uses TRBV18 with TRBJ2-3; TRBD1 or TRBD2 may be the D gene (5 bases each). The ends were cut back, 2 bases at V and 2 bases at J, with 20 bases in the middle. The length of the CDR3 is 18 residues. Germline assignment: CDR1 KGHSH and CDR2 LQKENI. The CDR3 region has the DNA TGTGCCAGCTCACCAGGCCTTTTCCGAGGGGCCTTCACAGATACGCAGTATTTT. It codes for CASSPGLFRGAFTDTQYF.

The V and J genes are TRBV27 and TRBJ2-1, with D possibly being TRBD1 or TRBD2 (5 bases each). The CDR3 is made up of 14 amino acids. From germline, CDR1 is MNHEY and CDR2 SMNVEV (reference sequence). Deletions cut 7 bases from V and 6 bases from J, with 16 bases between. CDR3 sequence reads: CASNGEGSGNEQFF. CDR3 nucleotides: TGTGCCAGCAATGGTGAGGGGAGCGGCAATGAGCAGTTCTTC.

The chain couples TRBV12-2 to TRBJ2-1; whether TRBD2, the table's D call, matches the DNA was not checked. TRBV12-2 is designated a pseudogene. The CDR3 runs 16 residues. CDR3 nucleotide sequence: TGTGCAAGTCGCTTAGTGCCTAGCGTCGTCTACAATGAGCAGTTCTTC. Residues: CASRLVPSVVYNEQFF.

The CDR3 bases are TGCGCCAGCAGCACCGGGACACCAGCGGGCACTGAAGCTTTCTTT. Amino acids: CASSTGTPAGTEAFF. This sequence joins TRBV5-1 and TRBJ1-1, with D possibly being TRBD1 (6 bases). Germline-derived CDR1 and CDR2 are SGHRS and YFSETQ. This CDR3 has 15 residues. V lost 4 bases and J 4 bases, leaving 17 bases between the germline ends.

DNA for the CDR3: TGTGCCAGTAGTATCCCTCGACAGGGACCTAGCGGGCCTAGCCCCACAGATACGCAGTATTTT. This translates into CASSIPRQGPSGPSPTDTQYF. This chain joins TRBV19 and TRBJ2-3, with a possible D match to TRBD2 (8 bases). Looked up from germline, CDR1 is LNHDA and CDR2 is SQIVND (reference sequence). Trimming removed 3 bases at V and 2 bases at J, with 30 bases between. CDR3 length equals 21 residues.

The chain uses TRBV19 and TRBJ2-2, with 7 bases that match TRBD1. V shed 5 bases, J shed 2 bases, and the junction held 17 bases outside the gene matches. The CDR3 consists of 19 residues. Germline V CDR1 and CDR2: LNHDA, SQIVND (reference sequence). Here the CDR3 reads CASSPTPHRGPTNTGELFF. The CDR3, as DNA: TGTGCCAGTAGTCCAACCCCCCACAGGGGCCCTACAAACACCGGGGAGCTGTTTTTT.

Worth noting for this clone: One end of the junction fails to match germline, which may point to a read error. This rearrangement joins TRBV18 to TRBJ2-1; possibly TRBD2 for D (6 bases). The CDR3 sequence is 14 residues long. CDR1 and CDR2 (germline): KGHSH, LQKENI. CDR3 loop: CASSPQSGVNEQFF. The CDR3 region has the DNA TGTGCCAGCTCCCCACAATCGGGAGTCAATGAGCAGTTCTTC.

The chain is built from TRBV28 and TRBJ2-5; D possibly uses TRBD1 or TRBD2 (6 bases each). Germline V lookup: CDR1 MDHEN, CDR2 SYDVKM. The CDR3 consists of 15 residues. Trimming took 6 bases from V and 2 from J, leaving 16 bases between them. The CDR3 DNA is TGTGCCAGCAGGCAGGGGACTGGGTGGCAAGAGACCCAGTACTTC. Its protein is CASRQGTGWQETQYF.

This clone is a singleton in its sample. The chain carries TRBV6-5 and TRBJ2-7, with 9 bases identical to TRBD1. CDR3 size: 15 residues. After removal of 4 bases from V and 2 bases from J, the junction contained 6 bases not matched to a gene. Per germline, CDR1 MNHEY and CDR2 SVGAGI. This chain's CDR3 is CASSCTGTGPYEQYF. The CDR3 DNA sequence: TGTGCCAGCAGTTGTACCGGGACAGGGCCCTACGAGCAGTACTTC.

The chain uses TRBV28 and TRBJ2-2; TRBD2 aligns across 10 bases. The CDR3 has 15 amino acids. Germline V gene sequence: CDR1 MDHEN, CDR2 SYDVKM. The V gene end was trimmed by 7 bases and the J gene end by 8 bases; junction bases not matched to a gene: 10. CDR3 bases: TGTGCCAGCACCTTAATGGGGACTAGCGCGGGGGAGCTGTTTTTT. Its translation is CASTLMGTSAGELFF.

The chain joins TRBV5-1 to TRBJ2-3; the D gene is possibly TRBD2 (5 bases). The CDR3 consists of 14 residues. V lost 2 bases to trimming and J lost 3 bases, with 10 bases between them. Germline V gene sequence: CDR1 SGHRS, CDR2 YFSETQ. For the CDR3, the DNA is TGCGCCAGCAGCTTCTCGAGGGCGACAGATACGCAGTATTTT. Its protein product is CASSFSRATDTQYF.

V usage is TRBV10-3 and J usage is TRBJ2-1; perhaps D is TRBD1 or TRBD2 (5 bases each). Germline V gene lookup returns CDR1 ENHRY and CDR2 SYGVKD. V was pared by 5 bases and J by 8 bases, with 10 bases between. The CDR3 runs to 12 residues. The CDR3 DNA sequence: TGTGCCATCAGTCCCCTGGGGGATGAGCAGTTCTTC. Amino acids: CAISPLGDEQFF.

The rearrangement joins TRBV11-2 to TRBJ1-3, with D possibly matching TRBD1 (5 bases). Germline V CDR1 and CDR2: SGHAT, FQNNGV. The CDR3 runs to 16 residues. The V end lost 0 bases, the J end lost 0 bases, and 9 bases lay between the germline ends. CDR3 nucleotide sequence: TGTGCCAGCAGCTTAGAGACAGTAAACTCTGGAAACACCATATATTTT. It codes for CASSLETVNSGNTIYF.

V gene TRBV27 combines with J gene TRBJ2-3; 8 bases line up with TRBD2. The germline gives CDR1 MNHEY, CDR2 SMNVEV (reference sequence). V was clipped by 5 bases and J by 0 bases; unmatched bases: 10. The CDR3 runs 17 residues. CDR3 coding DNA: TGTGCCAGCAGTCCGTCCCTTAGCGGGAAGAGCACAGATACGCAGTATTTT. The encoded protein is CASSPSLSGKSTDTQYF.